Listed here are 13 T cell receptor beta chains from one sample, sequenced in a study of blood T cell repertoires in COVID-19. Produced via immunoSEQ multiplex PCR; TCRdb's table is partial and in-frame only. The repertoire has around 120,000 clones, 75% to 90% of them found once; the top ten carry 7.7%. Material for sequencing was peripheral blood. The receptors here all came from a human donor in a cohort sampled during active COVID-19.

The CDR3 nucleotides are TGTGCCAGCAGCCATCGGACAGGGGCTCAAGAGACCCAGTACTTC. It is translated as CASSHRTGAQETQYF. The V call is TRBV3-1 (or the pseudogene TRBV3-2), the J call TRBJ2-5; TRBD1 aligns across 9 bases. From germline, CDR1 is LGHDT and CDR2 YNNKEL (reference sequence). Trimming took 3 bases from V and 2 from J; bases not matched to a gene: 4. The CDR3 sequence is 15 residues long.

The DNA for the CDR3 is TGTGCCAGCAGCCCAACGGGACAGGGAAAATTAAAATCACCCCTCCACTTT. Its translation: CASSPTGQGKLKSPLHF. The chain carries TRBV5-4 and TRBJ1-6; 9 bases agree with TRBD1. Germline CDR1 SGHNT, CDR2 YYREEE (reference sequence). CDR3 size: 17 residues. The J segment lost 10 bases and the V segment lost 4 bases, leaving 15 bases of the junction unmatched.

The CDR3 DNA follows: TGTGCTAGTGGTTTGGATAGGATCCGGGGGTCAGATACGCAGTATTTT. Its protein is CASGLDRIRGSDTQYF. This chain links TRBV12-5 with TRBJ2-3; D possibly corresponds to TRBD2 (6 bases). The V and J ends lost 1 base and 4 bases respectively, with 15 bases between them. The germline V gene encodes CDR1 LGHNT and CDR2 FRNRAP. There are 16 residues in the CDR3.

This rearrangement joins TRBV19 to TRBJ1-1; 8 nucleotides line up with TRBD1. This CDR3 comprises 13 residues. The germline gives CDR1 LNHDA, CDR2 SQIVND (reference sequence). Losses at the gene ends were 5 bases for V and 4 bases for J; bases not matched to a gene: 3. In DNA form, the CDR3 reads TGTGCCAGTAGTCGAGACAGGGGCACTGAAGCTTTCTTT. Its protein product is CASSRDRGTEAFF. The full variable domain, its missing parts supplied by reference TRBV19 and TRBJ1-1, is DGGITQSPKYLFRKEGQNVTLSCEQNLNHDAMYWYRQDPGQGLRLIYYSQIVNDFQKGDIAEGYSVSREKKESFPLTVTSAQKNPTAFYLCASSRDRGTEAFFGQGTRLTVV.

The chain joins TRBV5-1 to TRBJ2-3, with TRBD2 matching over 7 bases. The V gene end was trimmed by 4 bases and the J gene end by 5 bases; junction bases not matched to a gene: 16. Germline CDR1 reads SGHRS; CDR2 reads YFSETQ. This CDR3 spans 17 amino acids. In nucleotides, the CDR3 is TGCGCCAGCAGCGCCCTGGGAGGGCCTCCGGGTGGAGATACGCAGTATTTT. Translating gives CASSALGGPPGGDTQYF.

The V call is TRBV14, the J call TRBJ2-2, with 9 bases that match TRBD2. This CDR3 comprises 15 residues. Germline assignment: CDR1 SGHDN and CDR2 FVKESK. V lost 2 bases, J lost 7 bases, and 5 bases stayed unmatched. The CDR3 coding sequence is TGTGCCAGCAGCCAAACCAGCGGGGGGATCGGGGAGCTGTTTTTT. The encoded protein is CASSQTSGGIGELFF.

This chain joins TRBV30 and TRBJ1-2, with D possibly being TRBD1 (6 bases). Trimming took off 1 base at V and 4 bases at J, with 10 bases between the two ends. Per germline, CDR1 GTSNPN and CDR2 SVGIG (reference sequence). The CDR3 runs 13 residues. This CDR3 reads CAWSGGPFYGYTF. CDR3 nucleotides: TGTGCCTGGAGTGGGGGGCCTTTCTATGGCTACACCTTC.

The chain couples TRBV18 to TRBJ2-7; D is possibly TRBD1 (6 bases). Trimming removed 3 bases from V and 1 base from J, with 10 bases in between. CDR1 is KGHSH and CDR2 is LQKENI in the germline V gene. The CDR3 totals 14 residues. The CDR3 DNA reads as TGTGCCAGCTCACCTAGGACAGAGTCCTACGAGCAGTACTTC. It is translated as CASSPRTESYEQYF.

This sequence joins TRBV6-5 and TRBJ1-2; 7 positions match TRBD1. The germline V gene encodes CDR1 MNHEY and CDR2 SVGAGI. The CDR3 is made up of 14 amino acids. V shed 2 bases and J 0 bases; nucleotides not matched to a gene: 0. The CDR3 here is CASSYDRANYGYTF. CDR3 coding DNA: TGTGCCAGCAGTTACGACAGGGCTAACTATGGCTACACCTTC.

The rearrangement links TRBV2 to TRBJ1-6; TRBD1 matches at 8 bases. Germline V CDR1 and CDR2: SNHLY, FYNNEI. After removal of 5 bases from V and 7 bases from J, the junction contained 7 bases not matched to a gene. The CDR3 has 15 amino acids. The CDR3 reads CASSSQGATNSPLHF. Written as DNA, the CDR3 is TGTGCCAGCAGTAGCCAGGGGGCGACAAATTCACCCCTCCACTTT.

The chain is built from TRBV27 and TRBJ2-7; possible D gene TRBD2, 6 bases. The V end lost 4 bases, the J end lost 4 bases, and 20 bases lay between the germline ends. The germline V gene has CDR1 MNHEY and CDR2 SMNVEV (reference sequence). There are 16 residues in the CDR3. The CDR3 sequence: CASSSSAGRLRYEQYF. The CDR3 coding sequence is TGTGCCAGCAGTTCCTCCGCTGGGAGGTTAAGGTACGAGCAGTACTTC.

The chain combines TRBV9 with TRBJ2-1; TRBD2 matches at 10 bases. J was trimmed by 4 bases and V by 3 bases; bases with no gene match: 7. Germline CDR1 and CDR2: SGDLS and YYNGEE. CDR3 length: 16 amino acids. CDR3 region: CASSATSGVGYNEQFF. For the CDR3, the DNA is TGTGCCAGCAGCGCAACTAGCGGGGTAGGGTACAATGAGCAGTTCTTC.

The chain joins TRBV6-5 to TRBJ1-5; D call uncertain. Between the trimmed V and J ends, which lost 7 bases and 7 bases, there was a span of 14 bases. CDR1 MNHEY and CDR2 SVGAGI come from the germline V gene. The CDR3 has 13 amino acids. The CDR3 DNA reads TGTGCCAGCAATGGACCAACGGGGCAGCCCCAGCATTTT. This gives the protein CASNGPTGQPQHF.